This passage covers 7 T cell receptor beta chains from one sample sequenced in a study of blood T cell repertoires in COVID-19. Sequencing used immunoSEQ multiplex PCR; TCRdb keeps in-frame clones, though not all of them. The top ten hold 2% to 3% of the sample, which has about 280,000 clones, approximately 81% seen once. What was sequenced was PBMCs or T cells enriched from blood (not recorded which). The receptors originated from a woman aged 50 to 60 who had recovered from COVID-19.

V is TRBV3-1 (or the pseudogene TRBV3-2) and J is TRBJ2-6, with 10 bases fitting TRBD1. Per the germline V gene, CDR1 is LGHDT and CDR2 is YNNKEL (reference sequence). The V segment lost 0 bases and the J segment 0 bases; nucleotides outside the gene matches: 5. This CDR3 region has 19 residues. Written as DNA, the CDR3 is TGTGCCAGCAGCCAAGATTTGGACAGGGGGATCTCTGGGGCCAACGTCCTGACTTTC. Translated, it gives CASSQDLDRGISGANVLTF.

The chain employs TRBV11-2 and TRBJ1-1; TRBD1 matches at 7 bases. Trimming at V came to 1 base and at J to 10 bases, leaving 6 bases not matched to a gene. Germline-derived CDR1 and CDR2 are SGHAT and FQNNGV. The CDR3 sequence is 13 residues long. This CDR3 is CASSLGAGGSAFF. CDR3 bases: TGTGCCAGCAGCTTAGGGGCAGGGGGATCAGCTTTCTTT.

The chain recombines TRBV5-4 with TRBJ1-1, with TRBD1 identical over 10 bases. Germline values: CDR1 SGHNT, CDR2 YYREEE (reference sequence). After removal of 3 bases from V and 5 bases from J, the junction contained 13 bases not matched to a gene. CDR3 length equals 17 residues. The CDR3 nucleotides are TGTGCCAGCAGCTCTGGCAGGGACAGGGGTGGAAGTACTGAAGCTTTCTTT. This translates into CASSSGRDRGGSTEAFF.

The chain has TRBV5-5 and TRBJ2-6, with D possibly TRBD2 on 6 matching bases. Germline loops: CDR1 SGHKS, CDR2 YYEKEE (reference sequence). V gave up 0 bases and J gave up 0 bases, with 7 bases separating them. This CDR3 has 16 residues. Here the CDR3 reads CASSLGGISGANVLTF. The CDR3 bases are TGTGCCAGCAGCTTGGGCGGGATCTCTGGGGCCAACGTCCTGACTTTC.

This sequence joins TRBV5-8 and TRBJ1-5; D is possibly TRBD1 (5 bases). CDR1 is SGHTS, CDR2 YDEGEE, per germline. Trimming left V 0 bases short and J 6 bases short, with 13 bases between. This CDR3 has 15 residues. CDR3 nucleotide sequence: TGTGCCAGCAGCTTGGAACCCAAAAGGGGTCAGCCCCAGCATTTT. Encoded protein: CASSLEPKRGQPQHF.

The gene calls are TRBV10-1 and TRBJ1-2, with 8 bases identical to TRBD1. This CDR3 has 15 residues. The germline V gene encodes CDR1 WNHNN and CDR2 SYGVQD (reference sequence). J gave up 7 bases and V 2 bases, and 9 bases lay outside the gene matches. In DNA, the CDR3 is TGCGCCAGCAGTGAGAAGGACCAGGGGGCGCGTGGCTACACCTTC. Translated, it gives CASSEKDQGARGYTF.

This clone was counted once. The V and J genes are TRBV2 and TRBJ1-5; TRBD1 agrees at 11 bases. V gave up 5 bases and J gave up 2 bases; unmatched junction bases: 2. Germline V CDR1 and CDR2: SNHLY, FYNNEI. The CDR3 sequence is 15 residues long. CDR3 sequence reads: CASSWTGGRNQPQHF. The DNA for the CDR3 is TGTGCCAGCAGTTGGACAGGGGGCCGCAATCAGCCCCAGCATTTT.